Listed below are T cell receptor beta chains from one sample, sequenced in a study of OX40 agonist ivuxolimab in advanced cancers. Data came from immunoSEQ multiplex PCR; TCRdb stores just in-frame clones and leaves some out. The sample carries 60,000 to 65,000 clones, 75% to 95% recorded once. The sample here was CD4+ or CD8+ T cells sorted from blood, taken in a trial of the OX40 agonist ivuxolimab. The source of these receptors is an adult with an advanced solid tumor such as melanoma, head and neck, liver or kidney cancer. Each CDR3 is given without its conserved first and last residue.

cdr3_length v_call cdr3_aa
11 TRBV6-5 ASSGDGLSGYT
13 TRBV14 ASSQDRAGSYEQY
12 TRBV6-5 ASSRGGVEVEAF
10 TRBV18 ASSSSTYEQY
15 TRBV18 ASSQTTGGSGANVLT
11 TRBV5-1 ASKENSGNTIY
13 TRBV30 AWSARDRVTGELF
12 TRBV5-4 ASSLKTGGEKLF
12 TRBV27 ASTTGQGSSPLH
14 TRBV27 ASTKPGLANTGELF
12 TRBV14 ASSRQQGYNEQF
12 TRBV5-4 ASSFGYPTGELF
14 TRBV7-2 ASSRTSGNRYNEQF
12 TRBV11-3 ASSLAEEGDEQF
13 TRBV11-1 AGAEDRVRGNTIY
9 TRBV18 ASSSPHEQY
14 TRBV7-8 ASSLEGGGPRYEQY
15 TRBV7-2 ASSLVVGAHSNQPQH
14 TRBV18 ASSPPSSLQLGEQF
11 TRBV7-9 ASSLDLRNGYT
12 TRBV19 ASSIGRGGTEAF